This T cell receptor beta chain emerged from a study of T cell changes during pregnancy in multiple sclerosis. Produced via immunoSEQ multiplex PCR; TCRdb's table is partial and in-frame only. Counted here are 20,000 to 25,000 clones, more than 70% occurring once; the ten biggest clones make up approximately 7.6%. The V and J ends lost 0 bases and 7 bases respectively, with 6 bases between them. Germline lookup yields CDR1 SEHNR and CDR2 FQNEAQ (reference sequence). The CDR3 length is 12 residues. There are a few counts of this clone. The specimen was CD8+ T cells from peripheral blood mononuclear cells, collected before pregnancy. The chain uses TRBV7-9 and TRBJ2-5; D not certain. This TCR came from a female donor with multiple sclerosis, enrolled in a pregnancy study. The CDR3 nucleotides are TGTGCCAGCAGCTTAGCGCGCATGACCCAGTACTTC. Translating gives CASSLARMTQYF. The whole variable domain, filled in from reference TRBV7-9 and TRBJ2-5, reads DTGVSQNPRHKITKRGQNVTFRCDPISEHNRLYWYRQTLGQGPEFLTYFQNEAQLEKSRLLSDRFSAERPKGSFSTLEIQRTEQGDSAMYLCASSLARMTQYFGPGTRLLVL.